Sequencing of this T cell receptor beta chain was carried out in a study of early T cells in non-severe SARS-CoV-2 infection. As for the study in general: Investigators sequenced bulk RNA drawn from unsorted whole blood, and chains remained unpaired.

Unique molecular identifier tags were affixed to discrete cDNA molecules. Each CDR3 protein is one row after TCRdb ran MiXCR on the 5' RACE reads. The repertoire has some 50,000 distinct CDR3 sequences, about 4% of them found once; the top ten carry 6%. Study findings and constraints: VDJdb matching favored anti-spike CD8 responses, missing private and CD4 specificities.

The CDR3 extends over 15 amino acids. Germline V gene lookup returns CDR1 DFQATT and CDR2 SNEGSKA (reference sequence). The ends were cut back, 2 bases at V and 2 bases at J, with 14 bases in the middle. In its sample, this clonotype was seen a few times. Antigen specificity is unknown. V and J are TRBV20-1 and TRBJ2-3; TRBD2 might be the D (6 bases). Specimen: whole blood. The sequence was collected from an adult who was a healthcare worker with PCR-confirmed SARS-CoV-2 infection or an uninfected control (not recorded which). CDR3 sequence: CSARSGGVVTDTQYF. The CDR3 DNA reads TGCAGTGCTAGATCCGGAGGGGTTGTCACAGATACGCAGTATTTT.